A selection of T cell receptor beta chains follows, all from one sample in a study of Ad26.COV2.S vaccination and SARS-CoV-2 variants. Method: immunoSEQ multiplex PCR; TCRdb's copy keeps in-frame clones and lacks some. The repertoire holds 350,000 to 400,000 clones, approximately 89% seen once, with over 1.5% in the top ten. Sequenced here: peripheral blood, sampled in a trial of Ad26.COV2.S vaccine versus placebo. These receptors were collected from a person aged 18-65 years who received the Ad26.COV2.S COVID-19 vaccine or a placebo. Each CDR3 is given with its conserved first and last residue. The D gene is left open where the match is weak. The size of a clone is reported for some rows only, either as once, few or many, or as a class for expanded clones.

J gene: TRBJ1-4; clone size: -; D gene: -; V gene: TRBV19; CDR3 DNA: TGTGCCAGCTCCCCTAGGGTGGGGACTAATGAAAAACTGTTTTTT; CDR3 protein: CASSPRVGTNEKLFF
J gene: TRBJ2-2; clone size: -; D gene: -; V gene: TRBV6-2/TRBV6-3; CDR3 DNA: TGTGCCAGCAGTCTGACAGGACGGTCCGGGGAGCTGTTTTTT; CDR3 protein: CASSLTGRSGELFF
J gene: TRBJ2-6; clone size: -; D gene: TRBD1; V gene: TRBV10-3; CDR3 DNA: TGTGCCACGAGCTCCGGGACAGGGGGATCTGGGGCCAACGTCCTGACTTTC; CDR3 protein: CATSSGTGGSGANVLTF
J gene: TRBJ1-2; clone size: -; D gene: TRBD1; V gene: TRBV4-2; CDR3 DNA: TGTGCCAGCAGCCAAGGACAGGGCGGCTATGGCTACACCTTC; CDR3 protein: CASSQGQGGYGYTF
J gene: TRBJ1-6; clone size: -; D gene: -; V gene: TRBV28; CDR3 DNA: TGTGCCAGCAGTTTATTTATACCGAGCTCCTATAATTCACCCCTCCACTTT; CDR3 protein: CASSLFIPSSYNSPLHF
J gene: TRBJ2-2; clone size: -; D gene: TRBD1; V gene: TRBV5-4; CDR3 DNA: TGTGCCAGCAGCTTGACAGGGGGCCTGAACACCGGGGAGCTGTTTTTT; CDR3 protein: CASSLTGGLNTGELFF
J gene: TRBJ2-3; clone size: once; D gene: TRBD2; V gene: TRBV30; CDR3 DNA: TGTGCCTGGGAGCGGGAAAGCACAGATACGCAGTATTTT; CDR3 protein: CAWERESTDTQYF
J gene: TRBJ2-1; clone size: -; D gene: TRBD1; V gene: TRBV2; CDR3 DNA: TGTGCCAGCAATCCATGGACAGGGTCCTACAATGAGCAGTTCTTC; CDR3 protein: CASNPWTGSYNEQFF
J gene: TRBJ1-5; clone size: -; D gene: -; V gene: TRBV30; CDR3 DNA: TGTGCCTGGAGTGCAGTTGGGAGAGGTAGTAGCAATCAGCCCCAGCATTTT; CDR3 protein: CAWSAVGRGSSNQPQHF
J gene: TRBJ2-7; clone size: -; D gene: TRBD1; V gene: TRBV11-2; CDR3 DNA: TGTGCCAGCAGCCCACGGGACAGCCGCTACGAGCAGTACTTC; CDR3 protein: CASSPRDSRYEQYF
J gene: TRBJ2-3; clone size: -; D gene: -; V gene: TRBV7-9; CDR3 DNA: TGTGCCAGCAGCTTATCGTCCGTCCCGAGCACAGATACGCAGTATTTT; CDR3 protein: CASSLSSVPSTDTQYF
J gene: TRBJ2-3; clone size: -; D gene: -; V gene: TRBV4-2; CDR3 DNA: TGTGCCAGCAGCCAAGCTAGTATGGATACGCAGTATTTT; CDR3 protein: CASSQASMDTQYF
J gene: TRBJ2-1; clone size: -; D gene: -; V gene: TRBV20-1; CDR3 DNA: TGCAGTGGGGAGGTAGTTGGAGAGCAGTTCTTC; CDR3 protein: CSGEVVGEQFF
J gene: TRBJ2-1; clone size: -; D gene: -; V gene: TRBV4-1; CDR3 DNA: TGCGCCAGCAGTCTCGACGGGGTCTCCTACAATGAGCAGTTCTTC; CDR3 protein: CASSLDGVSYNEQFF
J gene: TRBJ2-1; clone size: -; D gene: -; V gene: TRBV2; CDR3 DNA: TGTGCCAGCAGTGGGGACTACAATGAGCAGTTCTTC; CDR3 protein: CASSGDYNEQFF
J gene: TRBJ2-7; clone size: -; D gene: -; V gene: TRBV3-1/TRBV3-2; CDR3 DNA: TGTGCCAGCAAGTACGGTAGCTCCTACGAGCAGTACTTC; CDR3 protein: CASKYGSSYEQYF
J gene: TRBJ2-7; clone size: -; D gene: -; V gene: TRBV6-5; CDR3 DNA: TGTGCCAGCTCTCTCGGGGTTACCTACGAGCAGTACTTC; CDR3 protein: CASSLGVTYEQYF
J gene: TRBJ1-2; clone size: -; D gene: -; V gene: TRBV6-1; CDR3 DNA: TGTGCCAGCAGTGAAAGGGGCGGGTATGGCTACACCTTC; CDR3 protein: CASSERGGYGYTF
J gene: TRBJ2-3; clone size: -; D gene: -; V gene: TRBV6-1; CDR3 DNA: TGTGCCAGCAGTGAAGGCCGCGGGATAGGCACAGATACGCAGTATTTT; CDR3 protein: CASSEGRGIGTDTQYF
J gene: TRBJ2-7; clone size: -; D gene: -; V gene: TRBV7-8; CDR3 DNA: TGTGCCAGCACGGTCAATCCGGGCTACGAGCAGTACTTC; CDR3 protein: CASTVNPGYEQYF
J gene: TRBJ2-1; clone size: -; D gene: -; V gene: TRBV19; CDR3 DNA: TGTGCCAGTAGTTCGACGGTAAGGTACAATGAGCAGTTCTTC; CDR3 protein: CASSSTVRYNEQFF
J gene: TRBJ2-7; clone size: -; D gene: TRBD1; V gene: TRBV4-1; CDR3 DNA: TGCGCCAGCAGCCAAGAGGCCCAGGGGGCCTACGAGCAGTACTTC; CDR3 protein: CASSQEAQGAYEQYF
J gene: TRBJ2-1; clone size: -; D gene: TRBD2; V gene: TRBV9; CDR3 DNA: TGTGCCAGCAGCGTAGGACTAGCGGACAATGAGCAGTTCTTC; CDR3 protein: CASSVGLADNEQFF
J gene: TRBJ2-1; clone size: -; D gene: -; V gene: TRBV7-8; CDR3 DNA: TGTGCCAGCAGCTTCCAGCCGGCCTACAATGAGCAGTTCTTC; CDR3 protein: CASSFQPAYNEQFF